This T cell receptor (beta chain) was captured in a study of blood T cells in healthy people across ages (dated by TCRdb to 2013 to 2016). A note on the overall study: In model experiments, roughly one uniquely barcoded TCR beta cDNA molecule per two T cells was captured by template switching. The study measured age-related changes in TCR beta repertoire diversity using deep sequencing normalized with unique cDNA molecular identifiers. The donors were divided into four age groups: young (average approximately 15 years), middle-aged (about 39), aged (roughly 60) and long-lived (approximately 74). To avoid experimental bias, donors of different ages were distributed randomly across sequencing lanes. For two donors (one aged 18 to 30 and one aged 80 or older), the study analyzed two additional independent replicas of 1 million unique cDNA reads from the same blood draw. Broad study findings and their caveats: Since profiling was done on bulk unsorted PBMCs, naive and antigen-experienced compartments could not be conclusively compared. Estimates of total diversity based on one million sequenced T cells were considered lower bounds and underestimates. Observed TCR beta diversity correlated strongly with the percentage of naive T cells measured by flow cytometry. Compared with the aged group, the long-lived group had more naive CD4+ T cells, fewer expanded clones and increased TCR diversity, a pattern suggesting age selection. Donor CMV infection status was unknown, potentially confounding age-related changes in expanded clonotypes. As age increased, observed TCR beta diversity per million T cells dropped in a roughly linear way, and a significant reduction was already evident by age around 41.

Receptor amplification or capture employed 5' RACE. The instrument given in TCRdb is Illumina HiSeq 2500. The second PCR ran for about 6 to 11 cycles and used a J-beta primer mix along with a sample-barcoded 5' primer. Each TCR beta cDNA molecule received a unique molecular identifier from a template-switch 5' adaptor carrying 12 random nucleotides. At least 2.5 million CDR3-containing paired-end reads were obtained from each sample. First-strand cDNA synthesis was performed from all RNA using the Mint cDNA synthesis kit, with priming by a TRBC-specific oligonucleotide. All cDNA was treated with uracil-DNA glycosylase and then went through a first 18-cycle PCR with the universal primers M1SS and BC2_uni_R. The authors' analysis ran thus. For normalization, 1 million high-quality reads, each with a distinct molecular identifier, were randomly selected from each sample. Reads sharing molecular identifiers were discarded rather than binned into consensus sequences. MiTCR, run with a Q25 quality threshold and the strictest error-elimination algorithm, handled CDR3 identification, clonotype clustering and error correction. A nonparametric unseen species model with Euler transformation was used to estimate a lower bound on total TCR beta diversity. TCRdb cleaned the public reads at Q25 with fastp, built clones with MiXCR and kept in-frame beta chains. Rows are combined by CDR3 protein, so each entry shows the most common genes and DNA. TCRdb, rather than the study authors, made the V and J calls. The sample data list roughly 680,000 distinct CDR3 sequences, and about half of these were observed just once. Roughly 34% of the sample is held by the ten biggest clonotypes.

V drops 1 base and J drops 3 bases, leaving 10 bases in between. CDR1 and CDR2 are read off the germline V gene as SGHRS and YFSETQ. The CDR3 starts with the cysteine, ends with the phenylalanine, and has 14 residues. Here the CDR3 DNA is all that survives: 42 bases in frame from base 1. This clonotype was detected a few times. This clone's antigen is unknown. Per-base qualities were not stored, and no clone one base away is much larger. The 39 donors, aged roughly 6 to 95 years, were systemically healthy Caucasian individuals from Russia. Roughly 11 milliliters of peripheral blood were drawn from each donor into EDTA-treated Vacutainer tubes. Ficoll-Paque density-gradient centrifugation was used to isolate PBMCs, with at least 6.5 million per sample. Total RNA, at least 6 micrograms per sample, was extracted from PBMCs with Trizol reagent. Naive CD45RAhigh/CD27high T cell percentages were measured by flow cytometry on a PBMC aliquot from every donor.

The specimen sequenced was blood. This clonotype was obtained from a woman aged 60 to 75 in good health. In this chain, TRBV5-1 is recombined with TRBJ2-5; a weak D assignment points to TRBD1 (6 bases agree). The DNA sequence follows: TGCGCCAGCAGCTTGCTGTCAGGGGAAGAGACCCAGTACTTC. Its protein product is CASSLLSGEETQYF. With all but the CDR3 taken from the reference TRBV5-1 and TRBJ2-5 genes, the full variable domain is: KAGVTQTPRYLIKTRGQQVTLSCSPISGHRSVSWYQQTPGQGLQFLFEYFSETQRNKGNFPGRFSGRQFSNSRSEMNVSTLELGDSALYLCASSLLSGEETQYFGPGTRLLVL.